Presented here are 10 T cell receptor beta chains from one specimen sequenced in a study of PD-L1 blockade in urothelial cancer. Clones were read by immunoSEQ multiplex PCR, and TCRdb kept only the in-frame ones, dropping some. Altogether about 110,000 clones are present, around 85% being singletons, with the ten largest covering about 2.2%. The sequences come from PBMCs, collected around atezolizumab (anti-PD-L1) treatment. These receptors were collected from a man aged 45-65 years with urothelial cancer.

The chain employs TRBV30 and TRBJ2-1; 8 bases are a match to TRBD2. The length of the CDR3 is 15 residues. Losses at the gene ends were 0 bases for V and 5 bases for J; bases not matched to a gene: 6. Germline loops: CDR1 GTSNPN, CDR2 SVGIG (reference sequence). The CDR3 DNA reads as TGTGCCTGGAGTGTTAATAGCGGGGACGACAATGAGCAGTTCTTC. This codes for CAWSVNSGDDNEQFF.

The J gene is TRBJ2-5, the V gene TRBV5-1; 7 nucleotides match TRBD2. The germline V gene has CDR1 SGHRS and CDR2 YFSETQ. V was pared by 1 base and J by 11 bases, with 8 bases of the junction left unmatched. The CDR3 spans 13 residues. This chain's CDR3 is CASSLSGVGEQYF. The CDR3, as DNA: TGCGCCAGCAGCTTGAGCGGGGTGGGGGAGCAGTACTTC.

The chain joins TRBV18 to TRBJ2-7, with a possible D match to TRBD2 (6 bases). Germline V gives CDR1 KGHSH, CDR2 LQKENI. CDR3 size: 14 residues. V was cut by 2 bases and J by 3 bases, with 11 bases left in between. The CDR3 coding sequence is TGTGCCAGCTCACCAGGCTCCGGGGGCTACGAGCAGTACTTC. It codes for CASSPGSGGYEQYF.

This sequence joins TRBV10-3 and TRBJ2-1; 12 bases agree with TRBD2. This CDR3 spans 16 amino acids. Germline-derived CDR1 and CDR2 are ENHRY and SYGVKD. Trimming removed 2 bases from V and 2 bases from J; junction bases left unmatched: 1. This chain's CDR3 is CAISEGLAGPYNEQFF. The CDR3 DNA sequence: TGTGCCATCAGTGAGGGACTAGCGGGGCCCTACAATGAGCAGTTCTTC.

V gene TRBV7-2 combines with J gene TRBJ2-5, with D unresolved. Germline CDR1 is SGHTA and CDR2 is FQGNSA. CDR3 length equals 14 residues. With 1 base removed from V and 2 bases from J, the gap between germline ends came to 8 bases. CDR3 sequence (DNA): TGTGCCAGCAGCTTAGTCAGCGTACAAGAGACCCAGTACTTC. This encodes CASSLVSVQETQYF.

The genes are TRBV6-1 and TRBJ2-5, with 9 bases lining up with TRBD1. V shed 4 bases, J shed 5 bases, and the junction held 14 bases outside the gene matches. The CDR3 has 17 amino acids. Germline-derived CDR1 and CDR2 are MNHNS and SASEGT. The CDR3: CASSGSYGTGMFETQYF. The CDR3 DNA follows: TGTGCCAGCAGTGGAAGTTATGGGACAGGGATGTTTGAGACCCAGTACTTC.

The chain joins TRBV19 to TRBJ2-3; 7 bases are a match to TRBD2. With V trimmed by 6 bases and J by 1 base, 10 bases remained unmatched. This CDR3 contains 16 residues. Germline CDR1 is LNHDA and CDR2 is SQIVND (reference sequence). The CDR3 is CASRRTSWGGTDTQYF. CDR3 coding DNA: TGTGCCAGTAGACGGACTAGTTGGGGGGGCACAGATACGCAGTATTTT.

The V and J genes are TRBV28 and TRBJ1-6, with 9 bases matching TRBD1. The CDR3 runs 17 residues. Germline trimming cut 4 bases from V and 6 bases from J; bases unmatched to any gene: 10. Germline CDR1 MDHEN, CDR2 SYDVKM. The CDR3 is CASSSPQGQGANSPLHF. The DNA for the CDR3 is TGTGCCAGCAGTTCCCCCCAGGGACAGGGTGCTAATTCACCCCTCCACTTT.

V gene TRBV7-2 combines with J gene TRBJ2-3; D is unclear. CDR3 length: 17 residues. Trimming took 6 bases from V and 0 from J, leaving 19 bases between them. CDR1 and CDR2 from the germline V gene are SGHTA and FQGNSA. CDR3 region: CASRDSSTGASTDTQYF. The CDR3 nucleotides read TGTGCCAGCAGAGATAGTTCGACGGGTGCTAGCACAGATACGCAGTATTTT.

This clone was observed once. V and J are TRBV6-5 and TRBJ2-7; 7 bases map to TRBD1. This CDR3 contains 14 residues. Germline values: CDR1 MNHEY, CDR2 SVGAGI. V lost 5 bases and J lost 1; bases outside the gene matches: 5. Here the CDR3 reads CASSGYRGSYEQYF. In DNA, the CDR3 is TGTGCCAGCAGTGGATACAGGGGTTCCTACGAGCAGTACTTC.